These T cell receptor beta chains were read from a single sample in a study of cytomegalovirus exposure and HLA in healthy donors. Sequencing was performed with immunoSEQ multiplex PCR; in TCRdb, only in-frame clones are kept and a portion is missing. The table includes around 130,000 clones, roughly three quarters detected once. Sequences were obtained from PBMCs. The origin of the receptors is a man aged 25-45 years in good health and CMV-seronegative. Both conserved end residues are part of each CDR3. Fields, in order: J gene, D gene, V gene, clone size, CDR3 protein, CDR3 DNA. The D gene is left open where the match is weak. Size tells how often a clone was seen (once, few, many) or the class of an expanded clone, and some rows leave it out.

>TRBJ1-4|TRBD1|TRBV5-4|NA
CASSKRQGGEKLFF
TGTGCCAGCAGCAAACGACAGGGGGGTGAAAAACTGTTTTTT
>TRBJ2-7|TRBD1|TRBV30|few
CAWSVQDRGVPYEQYF
TGTGCCTGGAGTGTACAAGACAGGGGGGTCCCTTACGAGCAGTACTTC
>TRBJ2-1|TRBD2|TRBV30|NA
CAWTKWGGNEQFF
TGTGCCTGGACTAAGTGGGGGGGCAATGAGCAGTTCTTC
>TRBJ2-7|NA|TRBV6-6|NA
CASGAPVSYEQYF
TGTGCCAGCGGAGCGCCGGTCTCCTACGAGCAGTACTTC
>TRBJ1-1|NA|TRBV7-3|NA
CASSPRGGSWNTEAFF
TGTGCCAGCAGCCCTAGGGGGGGTTCTTGGAACACTGAAGCTTTCTTT
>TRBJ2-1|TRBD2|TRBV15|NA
CATSSSGSGYNEQFF
TGTGCCACCAGCAGTAGCGGGAGTGGTTACAATGAGCAGTTCTTC
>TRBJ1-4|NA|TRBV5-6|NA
CASSLGGGADEKLFF
TGTGCCAGCAGCTTGGGTGGGGGCGCAGATGAAAAACTGTTTTTT
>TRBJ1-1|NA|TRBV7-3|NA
CATLGHTEAFF
TGTGCCACCCTGGGGCACACTGAAGCTTTCTTT
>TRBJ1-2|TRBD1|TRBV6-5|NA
CASSNTGQSYGYTF
TGTGCCAGCAGTAATACGGGACAGAGCTATGGCTACACCTTC
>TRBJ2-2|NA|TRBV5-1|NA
CASSELETGELFF
TGCGCCAGCAGCGAGTTGGAGACCGGGGAGCTGTTTTTT
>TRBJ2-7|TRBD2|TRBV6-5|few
CASSPSGGHYEQYF
TGTGCCAGCAGTCCTAGCGGGGGGCACTACGAGCAGTACTTC
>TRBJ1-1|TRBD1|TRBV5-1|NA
CASSPRQGAGNTEAFF
TGCGCCAGCAGCCCTCGACAGGGGGCGGGGAACACTGAAGCTTTCTTT
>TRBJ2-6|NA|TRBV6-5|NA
CASSYSRGTGANVLTF
TGTGCCAGCAGTTACTCGAGAGGAACAGGGGCCAACGTCCTGACTTTC
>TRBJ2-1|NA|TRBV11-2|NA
CASSLGGQQFF
TGTGCCAGCAGCTTAGGGGGGCAGCAGTTCTTC
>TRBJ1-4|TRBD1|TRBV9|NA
CASSPEGDRVYEKLFF
TGTGCCAGCAGCCCTGAAGGGGACAGGGTTTATGAAAAACTGTTTTTT
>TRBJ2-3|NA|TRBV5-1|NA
CASSFGDTQYF
TGCGCCAGCAGTTTCGGAGATACGCAGTATTTT
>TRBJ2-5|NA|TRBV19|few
CASSIVDLQGTQYF
TGTGCCAGTAGTATAGTTGATCTGCAGGGGACCCAGTACTTC
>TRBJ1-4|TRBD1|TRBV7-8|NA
CASSFRQGGNEKLFF
TGTGCCAGCAGCTTTCGACAGGGGGGTAATGAAAAACTGTTTTTT
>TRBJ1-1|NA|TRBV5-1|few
CASSLVQENTEAFF
TGCGCCAGCAGCTTGGTACAGGAGAACACTGAAGCTTTCTTT
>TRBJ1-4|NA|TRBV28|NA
CASSLGGQAQNEKLFF
TGTGCCAGCAGTTTAGGAGGGCAGGCGCAGAATGAAAAACTGTTTTTT
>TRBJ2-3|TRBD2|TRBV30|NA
CAWSEGLAGGTDTQYF
TGTGCCTGGAGTGAAGGACTAGCGGGGGGGACAGATACGCAGTATTTT
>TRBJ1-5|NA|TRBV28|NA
CASKESNQPQHF
TGTGCCAGCAAGGAGAGCAATCAGCCCCAGCATTTT
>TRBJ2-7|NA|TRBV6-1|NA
CASSEEGHEQYF
TGTGCCAGCAGTGAGGAGGGCCACGAGCAGTACTTC
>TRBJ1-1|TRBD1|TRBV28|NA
CASSPDRGRVAFF
TGTGCCAGCAGTCCGGACAGGGGGCGAGTAGCTTTCTTT
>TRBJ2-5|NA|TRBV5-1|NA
CASSFIMTGEETQYF
TGCGCCAGCAGCTTCATAATGACGGGGGAGGAGACCCAGTACTTC
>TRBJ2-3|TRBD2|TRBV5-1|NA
CASSSETSSVDTQYF
TGCGCCAGCAGCTCCGAGACTAGCAGCGTGGATACGCAGTATTTT
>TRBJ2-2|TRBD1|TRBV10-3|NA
CAISGGQGISGELFF
TGTGCCATCAGTGGGGGACAGGGGATAAGCGGGGAGCTGTTTTTT
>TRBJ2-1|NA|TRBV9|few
CASSVVPEGLTYNEQFF
TGTGCCAGCAGCGTAGTTCCGGAGGGCCTAACCTACAATGAGCAGTTCTTC
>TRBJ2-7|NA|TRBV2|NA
CASSDLGVGTTYEQYF
TGTGCCAGCAGTGACCTAGGGGTAGGAACTACCTACGAGCAGTACTTC
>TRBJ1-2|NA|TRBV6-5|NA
CASSYRGSNYGYTF
TGTGCCAGCAGTTACCGCGGATCTAACTATGGCTACACCTTC
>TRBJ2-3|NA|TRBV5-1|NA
CASSPEALDTQYF
TGCGCCAGCAGCCCGGAGGCGTTGGATACGCAGTATTTT
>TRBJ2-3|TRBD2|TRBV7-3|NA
CASSLRSVLAGGPDTQYF
TGTGCCAGCAGCTTAAGGAGTGTTCTAGCGGGAGGCCCAGATACGCAGTATTTT
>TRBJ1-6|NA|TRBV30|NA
CAWSVLRTGNSPLHF
TGTGCCTGGAGTGTACTAAGAACAGGGAATTCACCCCTCCACTTT